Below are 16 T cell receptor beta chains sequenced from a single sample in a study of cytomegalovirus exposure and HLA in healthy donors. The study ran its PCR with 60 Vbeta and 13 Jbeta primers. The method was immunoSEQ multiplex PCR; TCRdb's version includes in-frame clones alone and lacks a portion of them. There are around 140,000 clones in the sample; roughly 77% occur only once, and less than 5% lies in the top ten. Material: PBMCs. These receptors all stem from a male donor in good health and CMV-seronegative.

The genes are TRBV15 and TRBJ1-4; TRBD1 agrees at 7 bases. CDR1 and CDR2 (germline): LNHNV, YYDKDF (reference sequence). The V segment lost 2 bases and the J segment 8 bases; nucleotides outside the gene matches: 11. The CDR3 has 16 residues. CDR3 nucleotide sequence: TGTGCCACCAGCAGATATCACGACAGGGAGGACGAAAAACTGTTTTTT. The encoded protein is CATSRYHDREDEKLFF.

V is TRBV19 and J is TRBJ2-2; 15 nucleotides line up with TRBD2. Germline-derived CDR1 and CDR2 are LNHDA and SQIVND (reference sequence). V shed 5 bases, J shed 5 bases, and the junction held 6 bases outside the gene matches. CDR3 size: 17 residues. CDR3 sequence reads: CASSYSGLAGGTGELFF. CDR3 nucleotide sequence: TGTGCCAGTAGTTACTCGGGACTAGCGGGAGGAACCGGGGAGCTGTTTTTT.

CDR3 loop: CASSLPGGGYTF. In DNA, the CDR3 is TGTGCCAGCAGCTTACCAGGGGGAGGCTACACCTTC. The chain joins TRBV7-6 to TRBJ1-2; TRBD1 aligns across 7 bases. CDR1 and CDR2 from the germline V gene are SGHVS and FNYEAQ. V shed 2 bases and J 8 bases; nucleotides not matched to a gene: 2. CDR3 size: 12 residues.

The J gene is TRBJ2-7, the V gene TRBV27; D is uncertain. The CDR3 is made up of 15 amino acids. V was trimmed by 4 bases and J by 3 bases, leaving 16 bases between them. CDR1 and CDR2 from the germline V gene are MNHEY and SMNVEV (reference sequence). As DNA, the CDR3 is TGTGCCAGCAGTTCCCCGACCTCAGGTAGCTACGAGCAGTACTTC. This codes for CASSSPTSGSYEQYF.

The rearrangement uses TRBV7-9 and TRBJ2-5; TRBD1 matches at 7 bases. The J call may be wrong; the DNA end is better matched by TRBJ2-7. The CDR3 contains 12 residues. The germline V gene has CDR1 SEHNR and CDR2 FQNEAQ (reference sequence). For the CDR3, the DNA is TGTGCCAGCAGCTTTGGGACAGACGAGCAGTACTTC. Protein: CASSFGTDEQYF.

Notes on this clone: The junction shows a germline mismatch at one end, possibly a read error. As DNA, the CDR3 is TGTGCCAGCAGCTTCCAGGGACAGAAGGCTAACTATGGCTACATCTTC. It specifies CASSFQGQKANYGYIF. V usage is TRBV7-9 and J usage is TRBJ1-2; TRBD1 aligns across 7 bases. The CDR3 is 16 amino acids. Germline CDR1 and CDR2: SEHNR and FQNEAQ (reference sequence). The full variable domain, completed using reference TRBV7-9 and TRBJ1-2, is DTGVSQNPRHKITKRGQNVTFRCDPISEHNRLYWYRQTLGQGPEFLTYFQNEAQLEKSRLLSDRFSAERPKGSFSTLEIQRTEQGDSAMYLCASSFQGQKANYGYIFGSGTRLTVV.

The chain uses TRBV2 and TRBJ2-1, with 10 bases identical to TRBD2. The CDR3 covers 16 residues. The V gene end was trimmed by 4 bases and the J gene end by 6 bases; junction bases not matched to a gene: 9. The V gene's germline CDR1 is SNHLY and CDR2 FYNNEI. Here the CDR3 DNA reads TGTGCCAGCAGTGCCTCTTCTAGCGGGGGCCTCAATGAGCAGTTCTTC. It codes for CASSASSSGGLNEQFF. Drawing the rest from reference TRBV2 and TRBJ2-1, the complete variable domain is EPEVTQTPSHQVTQMGQEVILRCVPISNHLYFYWYRQILGQKVEFLVSFYNNEISEKSEIFDDQFSVERPDGSNFTLKIRSTKLEDSAMYFCASSASSSGGLNEQFFGPGTRLTVL.

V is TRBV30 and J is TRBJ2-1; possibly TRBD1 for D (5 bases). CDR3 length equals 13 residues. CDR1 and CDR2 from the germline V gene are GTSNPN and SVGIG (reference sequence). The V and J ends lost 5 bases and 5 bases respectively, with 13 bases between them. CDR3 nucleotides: TGTGCCTGGGGTTCTAAACAGGACAATGAGCAGTTCTTC. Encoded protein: CAWGSKQDNEQFF.

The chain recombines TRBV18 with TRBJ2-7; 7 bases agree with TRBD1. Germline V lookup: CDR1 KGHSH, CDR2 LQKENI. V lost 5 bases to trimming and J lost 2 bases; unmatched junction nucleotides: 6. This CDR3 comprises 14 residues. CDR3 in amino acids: CASSDRTGPYEQYF. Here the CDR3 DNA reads TGTGCCAGCTCAGATAGGACAGGCCCCTACGAGCAGTACTTC.

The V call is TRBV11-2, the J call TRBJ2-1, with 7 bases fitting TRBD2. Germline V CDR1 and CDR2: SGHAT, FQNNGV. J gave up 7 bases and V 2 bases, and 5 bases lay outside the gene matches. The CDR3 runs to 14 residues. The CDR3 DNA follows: TGTGCCAGCAGCTTACTTTCCGGGAGGAATGAGCAGTTCTTC. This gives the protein CASSLLSGRNEQFF.

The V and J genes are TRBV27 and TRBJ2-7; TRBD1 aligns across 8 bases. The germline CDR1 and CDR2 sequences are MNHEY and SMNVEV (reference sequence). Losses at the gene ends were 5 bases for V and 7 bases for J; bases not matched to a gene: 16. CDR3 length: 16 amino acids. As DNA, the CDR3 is TGTGCCAGCAGTCCAATCTCACAGGGGGGAGCTCGGGAGCAGTACTTC. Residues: CASSPISQGGAREQYF.

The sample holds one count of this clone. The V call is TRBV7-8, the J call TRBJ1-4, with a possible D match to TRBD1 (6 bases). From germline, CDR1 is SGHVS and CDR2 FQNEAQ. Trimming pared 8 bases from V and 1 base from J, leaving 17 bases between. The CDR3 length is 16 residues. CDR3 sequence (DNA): TGTGCCAGCGCCCGAGGGGGTGTTGTAACTAATGAAAAACTGTTTTTT. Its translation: CASARGGVVTNEKLFF.

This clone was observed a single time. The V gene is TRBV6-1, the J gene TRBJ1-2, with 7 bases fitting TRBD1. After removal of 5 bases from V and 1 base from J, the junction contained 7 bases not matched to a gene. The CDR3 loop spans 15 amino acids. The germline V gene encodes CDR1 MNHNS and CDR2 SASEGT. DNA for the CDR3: TGTGCCAGCAGTACCGAGGGGGCGAGTAACTATGGCTACACCTTC. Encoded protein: CASSTEGASNYGYTF.

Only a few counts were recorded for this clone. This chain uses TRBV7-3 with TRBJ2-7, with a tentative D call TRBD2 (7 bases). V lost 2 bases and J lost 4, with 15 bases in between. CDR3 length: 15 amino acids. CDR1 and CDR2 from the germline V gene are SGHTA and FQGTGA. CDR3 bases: TGTGCCAGCAGCTTACAAGGGGGGGAAAGGTACGAGCAGTACTTC. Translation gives CASSLQGGERYEQYF.

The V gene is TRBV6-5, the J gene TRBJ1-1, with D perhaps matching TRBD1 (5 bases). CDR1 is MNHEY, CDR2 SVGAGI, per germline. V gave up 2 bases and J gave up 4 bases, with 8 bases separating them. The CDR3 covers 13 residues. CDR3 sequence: CASSYARVTEAFF. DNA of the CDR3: TGTGCCAGCAGTTACGCCAGGGTCACTGAAGCTTTCTTT.

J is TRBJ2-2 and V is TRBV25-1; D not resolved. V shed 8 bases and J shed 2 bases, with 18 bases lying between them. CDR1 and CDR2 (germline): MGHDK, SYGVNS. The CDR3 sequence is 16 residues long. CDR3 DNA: TGTGCCAGCGAAACCCCAACCGGAGAAAACACCGGGGAGCTGTTTTTT. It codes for CASETPTGENTGELFF.